Listed here are 32 T cell receptor beta chains from one sample, sequenced in a study of blood T cells in healthy people across ages. Through a sample-barcoded 5' primer and a J-beta primer mix, a second PCR was run for roughly 6 to 12 cycles. From the 5' RACE reads, TCRdb called clonotypes with MiXCR, one entry per CDR3 protein. Altogether around 1,000,000 distinct CDR3 sequences are present, 20% to 25% being singletons, with the ten largest covering less than 0.85%. This sample was shared with a second study, whose subject was T cells of mothers and their children.

The sample was blood. Receptors were obtained from a girl aged 2-10 years in good health.

In this sample, this clonotype turned up a few times. This chain connects TRBV29-1 to TRBJ1-2, with 8 bases lining up with TRBD1. V gave up 7 bases and J gave up 6 bases; unmatched junction bases: 4. Germline CDR1 reads SQVTM; CDR2 reads ANQGSEA. The CDR3 consists of 11 residues. CDR3 sequence (DNA): TGCAGCGCCCAGGGGGCTGATGGCTACACCTTC. Encoded protein: CSAQGADGYTF.

The DNA for the CDR3 is TGTGCCAGCAGTAATAAGGACAGAACTAATGAAAAACTGTTTTTT. This codes for CASSNKDRTNEKLFF. J is TRBJ1-4 and V is TRBV6-5, with D tentatively TRBD1 (6 bases). The CDR3 contains 15 residues. Looked up from germline, CDR1 is MNHEY and CDR2 is SVGAGI. V lost 5 bases and J lost 1, with 11 bases in between.

The chain carries TRBV11-1 and TRBJ2-6, with 9 bases that match TRBD1. The germline V gene has CDR1 SGHAT and CDR2 FQDESV (reference sequence). The CDR3 has 20 residues. The ends lost 1 base at V and 1 base at J; junction bases unmatched: 11. The CDR3 DNA reads TGTGCCAGCAGCTTAGATGGGACAGGGAGAAGAAAGTCTGGGGCCAACGTCCTGACTTTC. Protein product: CASSLDGTGRRKSGANVLTF.

This clonotype showed up just a few times. CDR3 sequence reads: CASSAENEQYF. CDR3 sequence (DNA): TGTGCCAGCAGCGCAGAAAACGAGCAGTACTTC. The chain is built from TRBV7-9 and TRBJ2-7; no clear D. Per the germline V gene, CDR1 is SEHNR and CDR2 is FQNEAQ (reference sequence). The CDR3 has 11 residues. Trimming stripped 5 bases from V and 5 bases from J, with 7 bases between.

This clonotype has just a few counts. The chain links TRBV5-6 to TRBJ1-6; D gene unclear. Germline CDR1 is SGHDT and CDR2 is YYEEEE. V lost 0 bases to trimming and J lost 9 bases, with 13 bases between them. This CDR3 is built from 15 residues. The CDR3 sequence: CASSLEREEGSPLHF. In DNA, the CDR3 is TGTGCCAGCAGCTTGGAGCGGGAGGAGGGTTCACCCCTCCACTTT.

This clonotype turned up a few times. The gene calls are TRBV5-1 and TRBJ1-5; D not resolved. CDR3 size: 16 residues. Per the germline V gene, CDR1 is SGHRS and CDR2 is YFSETQ. V shed 4 bases and J shed 7 bases, with 21 bases lying between them. CDR3 protein: CASSPESGPPNQPQHF. CDR3 nucleotide sequence: TGCGCCAGCAGCCCTGAATCCGGGCCTCCAAACCAGCCCCAGCATTTT.

This clonotype was counted between two and nine times. V and J are TRBV6-6 and TRBJ2-7; unclear D gene. The CDR3 extends over 13 amino acids. Between the trimmed V and J ends, which lost 8 bases and 0 bases, there was a span of 11 bases. Looked up from germline, CDR1 is MNHNY and CDR2 is SVGAGI (reference sequence). The chain's CDR3 is CASFHSTSYEQYF. For the CDR3, the DNA is TGTGCCAGCTTTCACAGCACCTCCTACGAGCAGTACTTC.

This clonotype was seen more than once but under ten times. This chain connects TRBV7-2 to TRBJ2-5; the match to TRBD2 covers 8 bases. CDR1 is SGHTA, CDR2 FQGNSA, per germline. The J segment lost 2 bases and the V segment lost 6 bases, leaving 5 bases of the junction unmatched. The CDR3 totals 14 residues. CDR3 coding DNA: TGTGCCAGCAGATTCGGCGGGGGGCAAGAGACCCAGTACTTC. Its translation: CASRFGGGQETQYF.

This clonotype showed up just a few times. The chain joins TRBV18 to TRBJ2-1; 9 bases match TRBD1. The germline CDR1 and CDR2 sequences are KGHSH and LQKENI. The CDR3 spans 13 residues. V lost 6 bases and J lost 10; bases outside the gene matches: 7. The CDR3: CASSPGQGFEQFF. CDR3 DNA sequence: TGTGCCAGCTCCCCGGGACAGGGTTTCGAGCAGTTCTTC.

This clonotype was counted only a few times. The chain is built from TRBV20-1 and TRBJ2-5; 7 bases agree with TRBD2. The CDR3 runs 13 residues. Per germline, CDR1 DFQATT and CDR2 SNEGSKA (reference sequence). Trimming at V came to 2 bases and at J to 3 bases, leaving 3 bases not matched to a gene. CDR3 in DNA: TGCAGTGCTAGATACCTAGCGGAAGAGACCCAGTACTTC. Translating it yields CSARYLAEETQYF.

The V and J genes are TRBV2 and TRBJ1-1; no clear D gene. The CDR3 consists of 12 residues. Per the germline V gene, CDR1 is SNHLY and CDR2 is FYNNEI. Deletions cut 4 bases from V and 6 bases from J, with 9 bases between. The CDR3 coding sequence is TGTGCCAGCAGTGCCGGAGATGCTGAAGCTTTCTTT. Protein: CASSAGDAEAFF. Full variable domain (remainder filled in from reference TRBV2 and TRBJ1-1): EPEVTQTPSHQVTQMGQEVILRCVPISNHLYFYWYRQILGQKVEFLVSFYNNEISEKSEIFDDQFSVERPDGSNFTLKIRSTKLEDSAMYFCASSAGDAEAFFGQGTRLTVV.

This clonotype showed up just a few times. V and J are TRBV9 and TRBJ1-3; the D is unclear. This CDR3 has 15 residues. Trimming stripped 5 bases from V and 2 bases from J, with 14 bases between. Germline V lookup: CDR1 SGDLS, CDR2 YYNGEE. CDR3 DNA sequence: TGTGCCAGCAGTTCCAACCCGGGGACTGGAAACACCATATATTTT. This gives the protein CASSSNPGTGNTIYF.

V and J are TRBV9 and TRBJ2-7, with D perhaps being TRBD1 or TRBD2 (5 bases each). V lost 3 bases, J lost 0 bases, and 10 bases lay in between. CDR1 and CDR2 from the germline V gene are SGDLS and YYNGEE. The CDR3 length is 14 residues. This chain's CDR3 is CASSASQGSYEQYF. The CDR3 DNA reads as TGTGCCAGCAGCGCTAGCCAGGGCTCCTACGAGCAGTACTTC. Variable domain in full (rest from reference TRBV9 and TRBJ2-7): DSGVTQTPKHLITATGQRVTLRCSPRSGDLSVYWYQQSLDQGLQFLIQYYNGEERAKGNILERFSAQQFPDLHSELNLSSLELGDSALYFCASSASQGSYEQYFGPGTRLTVT.

In this sample, this clonotype turned up once. V usage is TRBV25-1 and J usage is TRBJ1-2; 8 bases are shared with TRBD1. The CDR3 loop spans 13 amino acids. The trim removed 8 bases at V and 6 bases at J, leaving 8 bases unmatched. The germline CDR1 and CDR2 sequences are MGHDK and SYGVNS. CDR3 bases: TGTGCCAGCGAAGACAGGGGAGTCGATGGCTACACCTTC. Its protein is CASEDRGVDGYTF.

This clonotype was counted a few times. The rearrangement joins TRBV21-1 to TRBJ1-1. TRBV21-1 is deemed a pseudogene. The CDR3 contains 12 residues. CDR3 in DNA: TGTGCCAGCAGCAAAGATGGGGGAGGGTTTTGGTTT. It is translated as CASSKDGGGFWF.

This clonotype was picked up a small number of times. The V gene is TRBV7-3, the J gene TRBJ2-7; possibly TRBD1 for D (6 bases). Between the trimmed V and J ends, which lost 2 bases and 4 bases, there was a span of 12 bases. There are 14 residues in the CDR3. The V gene's germline CDR1 is SGHTA and CDR2 FQGTGA. CDR3 residues: CASSLLGAQYEQYF. CDR3 coding DNA: TGTGCCAGCAGCTTACTGGGGGCCCAATACGAGCAGTACTTC.

The genes are TRBV27 and TRBJ1-2; 10 bases match TRBD1. The germline gives CDR1 MNHEY, CDR2 SMNVEV (reference sequence). This CDR3 is built from 12 residues. Trimming removed 8 bases from V and 8 bases from J; junction bases left unmatched: 5. Here the CDR3 reads CASSGQGKGYTF. The CDR3 region has the DNA TGTGCCAGCTCGGGACAGGGGAAAGGCTACACCTTC.

In the case of this clonotype: A junction end diverges from the germline sequence, so it may reflect a read error. The chain combines TRBV7-3 with TRBJ2-3, with D perhaps matching TRBD1 (5 bases). The CDR3 has 16 residues. Germline loops: CDR1 SGHTA, CDR2 FQGTGA. This CDR3 reads CASSLKFDRSTDTQYF. DNA of the CDR3: TGTGCCAGCAGTTTAAAATTCGACAGAAGCACAGATACGCAGTATTTT.

This clonotype appeared a few times. V is TRBV20-1 and J is TRBJ2-1; TRBD2 matches 7 bases. Germline loops: CDR1 DFQATT, CDR2 SNEGSKA (reference sequence). The V and J ends lost 4 bases and 2 bases, in that order; junction bases with no gene match: 5. The CDR3 runs 14 residues. CDR3 amino acids: CSATSLAAYNEQFF. The CDR3 DNA follows: TGCAGTGCTACCTCCCTAGCGGCCTACAATGAGCAGTTCTTC.

This chain links TRBV5-1 with TRBJ2-1, with TRBD2 identical over 12 bases. CDR3 length: 16 amino acids. The junction had 9 bases not matched to a gene; V was cut back by 3 bases and J by 8 bases. Germline-derived CDR1 and CDR2 are SGHRS and YFSETQ. The CDR3 bases are TGCGCCAGCAGCTACGAACTAGCGGGAGGTTCGTATGAGCAGTTCTTC. It is translated as CASSYELAGGSYEQFF.

This sequence joins TRBV7-8 and TRBJ2-4; D may correspond to TRBD1 or TRBD2 (5 bases each). This CDR3 contains 14 residues. Deletions cut 5 bases from V and 6 bases from J, with 14 bases between. Germline V CDR1 and CDR2: SGHVS, FQNEAQ. The CDR3 sequence: CASSAVEGSNIQYF. CDR3 bases: TGTGCCAGCAGCGCGGTAGAGGGGTCAAACATTCAGTACTTC.

This chain joins TRBV4-1 and TRBJ2-1; 10 bases are a match to TRBD2. Unmatched junction bases numbered 7, after V lost 3 bases and J lost 2 bases. Looked up from germline, CDR1 is MGHRA and CDR2 is YSYEKL. This CDR3 comprises 17 residues. The CDR3, as DNA: TGCGCCAGCAGCCATCCCGGGACTAGCGAGACCTACAATGAGCAGTTCTTC. Translated: CASSHPGTSETYNEQFF.

The V call is TRBV28, the J call TRBJ1-4; D possibly corresponds to TRBD1 (5 bases). Germline V gene lookup returns CDR1 MDHEN and CDR2 SYDVKM. Between the trimmed V and J ends, which lost 0 bases and 11 bases, there was a span of 13 bases. The CDR3 is 14 residues long. The CDR3 is CASSLWDTGVKLFF. The CDR3 DNA reads TGTGCCAGCAGTTTATGGGACACCGGGGTGAAACTGTTTTTT.

This chain connects TRBV4-1 to TRBJ2-7, with D unclear. CDR3 length: 16 amino acids. In germline, CDR1 is MGHRA, CDR2 YSYEKL. V gave up 1 base and J gave up 0 bases, with 13 bases separating them. Written as DNA, the CDR3 is TGCGCCAGCAGCCAAGGGGGTGCTTCGAGCTCCTACGAGCAGTACTTC. Amino acids: CASSQGGASSSYEQYF.

This clonotype was observed a single time. The rearrangement uses TRBV19 and TRBJ2-2; D is uncertain. CDR3 size: 15 residues. Trimming shortened V by 5 bases and J by 0 bases, and 10 bases separated the two germline ends. Germline-derived CDR1 and CDR2 are LNHDA and SQIVND (reference sequence). The CDR3 DNA reads as TGTGCCAGTAGTGTCAGAGGACCGAACACCGGGGAGCTGTTTTTT. Amino acids: CASSVRGPNTGELFF. Supplemented by reference TRBV19 and TRBJ2-2, the full variable domain reads DGGITQSPKYLFRKEGQNVTLSCEQNLNHDAMYWYRQDPGQGLRLIYYSQIVNDFQKGDIAEGYSVSREKKESFPLTVTSAQKNPTAFYLCASSVRGPNTGELFFGEGSRLTVL.

This clonotype showed up just a few times. The CDR3, as DNA: TGTGCCAGCAGCTCACGAGCAGCGCCTAGCACAGATACGCAGTATTTT. It encodes CASSSRAAPSTDTQYF. The chain uses TRBV7-2 and TRBJ2-3; D is undetermined. Looked up from germline, CDR1 is SGHTA and CDR2 is FQGNSA. V lost 4 bases, J lost 0 bases, and 14 bases lay in between. The CDR3 spans 16 residues. Full variable domain (missing parts from reference TRBV7-2 and TRBJ2-3): GAGVSQSPSNKVTEKGKDVELRCDPISGHTALYWYRQSLGQGLEFLIYFQGNSAPDKSGLPSDRFSAERTGGSVSTLTIQRTQQEDSAVYLCASSSRAAPSTDTQYFGPGTRLTVL.

This clonotype was seen a handful of times. At one boundary the junction diverges from the germline segment, which might be a read error. The chain recombines TRBV7-7 with TRBJ2-1; 9 bases line up with TRBD1. The length of the CDR3 is 15 residues. The germline CDR1 and CDR2 sequences are SSHAT and FNYEAQ (reference sequence). The CDR3 region is CASSYGQGSTDEQFF. CDR3 sequence (DNA): TGTGCTAGCAGCTACGGACAGGGGTCCACCGATGAGCAGTTCTTC.

The sample holds a few counts of this clonotype. The chain carries TRBV19 and TRBJ1-5, with unresolved D. CDR1 and CDR2 (germline): LNHDA, SQIVND (reference sequence). The CDR3 has 15 amino acids. Deletions cut 6 bases from V and 1 base from J, with 13 bases between. The DNA of the CDR3 is TGTGCCAGTAGAGATCCGGGAGGGAGCAATCAGCCCCAGCATTTT. Translation: CASRDPGGSNQPQHF.

The CDR3 is CAIRGDGRRNEQFF. CDR3 coding DNA: TGTGCCATCAGAGGGGACGGGAGGCGAAATGAGCAGTTCTTC. The gene calls are TRBV10-3 and TRBJ2-1; 7 nucleotides line up with TRBD2. In germline, CDR1 is ENHRY, CDR2 SYGVKD. This CDR3 is 14 amino acids long. V trimming: 6 bases; J trimming: 7 bases; junction bases outside the gene matches: 9.

A note on this clonotype: The CDR3 carries no conserved terminal phenylalanine or tryptophan, so it likely arises from a read error. J is TRBJ2-1 and V is TRBV7-9; D is possibly TRBD1 (6 bases). The CDR3 spans 13 residues. Trimming removed 8 bases at V and 6 bases at J, with 14 bases between. Per the germline V gene, CDR1 is SEHNR and CDR2 is FQNEAQ (reference sequence). The CDR3 nucleotides read TGTGCCAGCGCTGACAGGATGGGCAATGAGCAGTTCCTC. This translates into CASADRMGNEQFL.

This clonotype appeared a few times. The V gene is TRBV21-1, the J gene TRBJ2-7; TRBD1, as called in the table, went unchecked against the DNA. TRBV21-1 is marked as a pseudogene. The CDR3 has 19 amino acids. The CDR3 nucleotides read TGTGCCAGCAGCAAAGGGTCTTTGGGTACAGGTTGCCTAACCTACGAGCAGTACTTC. Its translation is CASSKGSLGTGCLTYEQYF.

This clonotype came up a few times. V gene TRBV28 combines with J gene TRBJ1-3, with a weak D call TRBD1 (5 bases). The CDR3 is made up of 15 amino acids. Germline loops: CDR1 MDHEN, CDR2 SYDVKM. Trimming left V 5 bases short and J 4 bases short, with 15 bases between. The CDR3 nucleotides read TGTGCCAGCAGTCCCTCCGACAGCACAGGAAACACCATATATTTT. Protein product: CASSPSDSTGNTIYF.